The 22 T cell receptor beta chains reported below all come from one sample, sequenced in a study of blood T cell repertoires in COVID-19. Repertoires were generated with immunoSEQ multiplex PCR, while TCRdb's copy carries only in-frame clones and drops some. The table includes approximately 41,000 clones, about four fifths detected once. Sequenced material: peripheral blood. All receptors come from a woman older than 75 with acute or convalescent COVID-19.

The DNA for the CDR3 is TGTGCCACCAGTGGCGGGGCCACAGATACGCAGTATTTT. It is translated as CATSGGATDTQYF. This sequence joins TRBV24-1 and TRBJ2-3, with D perhaps TRBD2 (6 bases). Per the germline V gene, CDR1 is KGHDR and CDR2 is SFDVKD. The CDR3 has 13 residues. With 5 bases removed from V and 2 bases from J, the gap between germline ends came to 7 bases.

This clone was seen only a few times. The rearrangement joins TRBV7-2 to TRBJ2-5; D remains unclear. This CDR3 has 14 residues. Per the germline V gene, CDR1 is SGHTA and CDR2 is FQGNSA. V lost 5 bases and J 0 bases, leaving 10 bases between the germline ends. The CDR3 DNA reads TGTGCCAGCAGCCAAACTAACTACCAAGAGACCCAGTACTTC. Encoded protein: CASSQTNYQETQYF.

J is TRBJ1-2 and V is TRBV20-1, with TRBD1 as a possible D gene (5 bases). From germline, CDR1 is DFQATT and CDR2 SNEGSKA (reference sequence). The CDR3 extends over 11 amino acids. V lost 6 bases to trimming and J lost 5 bases, with 10 bases between them. The CDR3 DNA reads TGCAGTGCCCCGGACACTTATGGCTACACCTTC. Amino acids: CSAPDTYGYTF.

The genes are TRBV6-5 and TRBJ1-5; D gene ambiguous. The germline V gene encodes CDR1 MNHEY and CDR2 SVGAGI. V gave up 5 bases and J gave up 0 bases, with 8 bases separating them. The CDR3 is made up of 14 amino acids. CDR3 in amino acids: CASSPLNSNQPQHF. For the CDR3, the DNA is TGTGCCAGCAGTCCCCTTAATAGCAATCAGCCCCAGCATTTT.

This chain connects TRBV9 to TRBJ2-3; TRBD1 might be the D (6 bases). V was cut by 5 bases and J by 3 bases, with 10 bases left in between. Germline CDR1 and CDR2: SGDLS and YYNGEE. CDR3 length: 13 residues. For the CDR3, the DNA is TGTGCCAGCAGAGCCCAGGGGACAGATACGCAGTATTTT. Translating it yields CASRAQGTDTQYF.

A word on this clone: The identical CDR3 is also encoded by other nucleotide sequences in the sample. The V gene is TRBV11-3, the J gene TRBJ2-3; D may be TRBD2 (7 bases). Trimming removed 5 bases from V and 4 bases from J, with 13 bases in between. The CDR3 runs to 14 residues. CDR1 is SGHNT and CDR2 is YENEEA in the germline V gene. The CDR3 loop reads CASSLGGGADTQYF. In nucleotides, the CDR3 is TGTGCCAGCAGCCTAGGCGGGGGCGCAGATACGCAGTATTTT.

This clone came up once. This chain joins TRBV5-1 and TRBJ2-5, with D maybe TRBD2 (5 bases). Germline V gene data show CDR1 as SGHRS and CDR2 as YFSETQ. With 9 bases removed from V and 1 base from J, the gap between germline ends came to 19 bases. The CDR3 is 15 amino acids. Here the CDR3 reads CATSFRSGLQETQYF. DNA for the CDR3: TGCGCCACCTCCTTTAGGAGCGGACTCCAAGAGACCCAGTACTTC.

This clone has just a few counts. The genes are TRBV19 and TRBJ1-5; the match to TRBD1 covers 10 bases. From germline, CDR1 is LNHDA and CDR2 SQIVND (reference sequence). The trim removed 9 bases at V and 1 base at J, leaving 21 bases unmatched. This CDR3 is built from 20 residues. The CDR3 loop is CASTRDPGQGRPWSNQPQHF. CDR3 DNA sequence: TGTGCCAGCACGAGAGACCCGGGACAGGGGCGCCCCTGGAGCAATCAGCCCCAGCATTTT.

The V and J genes are TRBV30 and TRBJ1-5; D is unclear. This CDR3 has 14 amino acids. Germline-derived CDR1 and CDR2 are GTSNPN and SVGIG (reference sequence). Deletions cut 1 base from V and 0 bases from J, with 7 bases between. The CDR3 DNA follows: TGTGCCTGGAGTGACGCGGTTAGCAATCAGCCCCAGCATTTT. This gives the protein CAWSDAVSNQPQHF.

The V gene is TRBV7-2, the J gene TRBJ2-5, with TRBD2 matching 7 bases. The CDR3 contains 13 residues. Trimming removed 3 bases from V and 4 bases from J; junction bases left unmatched: 2. The germline V gene encodes CDR1 SGHTA and CDR2 FQGNSA. CDR3 in DNA: TGTGCCAGCAGCTTTACGGGGGGAGAGACCCAGTACTTC. It specifies CASSFTGGETQYF.

The chain links TRBV5-6 to TRBJ2-2, with D unresolved. The V gene lost 0 bases and the J gene lost 3 bases, with 9 bases spanning the gap. The germline gives CDR1 SGHDT, CDR2 YYEEEE. CDR3 length: 15 amino acids. CDR3 loop: CASSLGRPDTGELFF. As DNA, the CDR3 is TGTGCCAGCAGCTTGGGCAGGCCTGACACCGGGGAGCTGTTTTTT.

The V call is TRBV7-9, the J call TRBJ1-2; weak D call: TRBD1 (5 bases). The CDR3 has 12 residues. The germline V and J ends were trimmed by 2 bases and 8 bases, with 9 bases remaining between them. In germline, CDR1 is SEHNR, CDR2 FQNEAQ (reference sequence). The CDR3 nucleotides read TGTGCCAGCAGCTTACAGGGAGGCGGCTACACCTTC. It yields the protein CASSLQGGGYTF.

CDR3 sequence (DNA): TGTGCCAGCAGGAGGGCTTTGAACACTGAAGCTTTCTTT. Translation: CASRRALNTEAFF. This sequence joins TRBV6-5 and TRBJ1-1; D is uncertain. Germline V gene sequence: CDR1 MNHEY, CDR2 SVGAGI. The CDR3 extends over 13 amino acids. Trimming pared 6 bases from V and 0 bases from J, leaving 8 bases between.

V usage is TRBV12-5 and J usage is TRBJ1-1; possible D gene TRBD1, 5 bases. The CDR3 is 13 residues long. V was clipped by 6 bases and J by 2 bases, with 10 bases between them. Per the germline V gene, CDR1 is LGHNT and CDR2 is FRNRAP. The CDR3 here is CASGSTGNTEAFF. DNA for the CDR3: TGTGCTAGTGGATCAACAGGTAACACTGAAGCTTTCTTT.

This clone was seen more than once but under ten times. The chain couples TRBV10-3 to TRBJ2-1; 7 bases are a match to TRBD2. The CDR3 loop spans 13 amino acids. The germline gives CDR1 ENHRY, CDR2 SYGVKD. The J segment lost 7 bases and the V segment lost 1 base, leaving 1 base of the junction unmatched. The CDR3 DNA reads TGTGCCATCAGTGAGTGGGGGGGGAATGAGCAGTTCTTC. Protein: CAISEWGGNEQFF.

This rearrangement joins TRBV6-2 or TRBV6-3 to TRBJ2-5; TRBD2 aligns across 10 bases. Germline V gives CDR1 MNHEY, CDR2 SVGEGT. Germline trimming cut 4 bases from V and 4 bases from J; bases unmatched to any gene: 3. The CDR3 is 14 amino acids. The CDR3, as DNA: TGTGCCAGCAGTTCTAGCGGGGGAGGAGAGACCCAGTACTTC. Protein: CASSSSGGGETQYF.

The rearrangement joins TRBV4-1 to TRBJ2-3; 8 positions match TRBD2. The CDR3 consists of 15 residues. CDR1 is MGHRA, CDR2 YSYEKL, per germline. Trimming cost V 1 base and J 10 bases; bases outside gene matches: 10. In DNA, the CDR3 is TGCGCCAGCAGCCAAGCGGGAGGGGGACGCCTGGCGCAGTATTTT. This encodes CASSQAGGGRLAQYF.

This chain joins TRBV19 and TRBJ2-5; TRBD2 agrees at 9 bases. The germline CDR1 and CDR2 sequences are LNHDA and SQIVND (reference sequence). This CDR3 comprises 15 residues. Trimming cost V 6 bases and J 5 bases; bases outside gene matches: 10. This CDR3 reads CASSPAGGKMETQYF. The CDR3 DNA follows: TGTGCCAGTAGCCCTGCGGGGGGGAAGATGGAGACCCAGTACTTC.

CDR3: CASSLTAGDTEAFF. For the CDR3, the DNA is TGCGCCAGCAGCTTGACGGCGGGGGACACTGAAGCTTTCTTT. The chain is built from TRBV5-1 and TRBJ1-1; possible D gene TRBD1, 5 bases. The CDR3 extends over 14 amino acids. The germline V and J ends were trimmed by 1 base and 3 bases, with 10 bases remaining between them. The germline CDR1 and CDR2 sequences are SGHRS and YFSETQ.

The chain has TRBV7-2 and TRBJ2-7; no clear D gene. Per germline, CDR1 SGHTA and CDR2 FQGNSA. The CDR3 has 16 amino acids. The V and J ends lost 2 bases and 6 bases respectively, with 20 bases between them. The CDR3 region is CASSLSSSVVRGEQYF. CDR3 DNA: TGTGCCAGCAGCTTATCATCGTCGGTTGTAAGAGGCGAGCAGTACTTC. Complete variable domain (other parts from reference TRBV7-2 and TRBJ2-7): GAGVSQSPSNKVTEKGKDVELRCDPISGHTALYWYRQSLGQGLEFLIYFQGNSAPDKSGLPSDRFSAERTGGSVSTLTIQRTQQEDSAVYLCASSLSSSVVRGEQYFGPGTRLTVT.

The V call is TRBV5-4, the J call TRBJ2-1, with 7 bases lining up with TRBD2. Germline V gene sequence: CDR1 SGHNT, CDR2 YYREEE (reference sequence). Trimming removed 4 bases from V and 1 base from J; junction bases left unmatched: 11. The CDR3 has 17 amino acids. CDR3 sequence reads: CASSLRLASFSYNEQFF. Written as DNA, the CDR3 is TGTGCCAGCAGCCTTCGACTAGCCTCGTTTTCCTACAATGAGCAGTTCTTC.

CDR3 nucleotide sequence: TGTGCCAGCAGCGTCGTTAATGGGGAGCTGTTTTTT. It encodes CASSVVNGELFF. V gene TRBV9 combines with J gene TRBJ2-2; D not certain. Per the germline V gene, CDR1 is SGDLS and CDR2 is YYNGEE. Trimming left V 2 bases short and J 8 bases short, with 7 bases between. The CDR3 has 12 residues.